This passage covers 26 T cell receptor beta chains from one sample sequenced in a study of T cell responses to AZD1222 COVID-19 vaccine. The repertoire was sequenced with immunoSEQ multiplex PCR; TCRdb's copy has only in-frame clones and lacks some. The data show approximately 120,000 clones, around 87% seen once. Sample: peripheral blood, taken 28 days after the second AZD1222 dose. The source of these receptors is an adult who received the AZD1222 COVID-19 vaccine.

This chain links TRBV6-5 with TRBJ1-2, with 11 bases identical to TRBD1. CDR3 length: 12 residues. V was pared by 11 bases and J by 7 bases, with 6 bases of the junction left unmatched. Germline CDR1 reads MNHEY; CDR2 reads SVGAGI. CDR3 sequence: CAAAGTGGGYTF. The CDR3 nucleotides are TGTGCCGCGGCCGGGACAGGGGGTGGCTACACCTTC.

The CDR3 reads CASSLGGNEQFF. CDR3 DNA sequence: TGTGCCAGCAGCCTGGGGGGAAATGAGCAGTTCTTC. The rearrangement links TRBV3-1 (or the pseudogene TRBV3-2) to TRBJ2-1; D perhaps matches TRBD2 (6 bases). In germline, CDR1 is LGHDT, CDR2 YNNKEL (reference sequence). This CDR3 is 12 amino acids long. V dropped 4 bases and J dropped 7 bases, with 8 bases sitting between them.

The chain links TRBV6-2 or TRBV6-3 to TRBJ1-2, with no clear D. Trimming shortened V by 4 bases and J by 10 bases, and 19 bases separated the two germline ends. The CDR3 extends over 14 amino acids. CDR1 is MNHEY and CDR2 is SVGEGT in the germline V gene. The CDR3 region has the DNA TGTGCCAGCAGTTTCGCTTCCCAACAGCCTCCCTACACCTTC. This codes for CASSFASQQPPYTF.

This clone was observed a few times. CDR3 in DNA: TGTGCCAGCAGCTTAACTTCTGTCCGAGACAGTAATTCACCCCTCCACTTT. Translated, it gives CASSLTSVRDSNSPLHF. The chain is built from TRBV7-3 and TRBJ1-6, with a weak D call TRBD1 (5 bases). The CDR3 sequence is 17 residues long. Trimming removed 0 bases at V and 6 bases at J, with 15 bases between. The germline gives CDR1 SGHTA, CDR2 FQGTGA.

The V call is TRBV14, the J call TRBJ1-1; D is ambiguous. Between the trimmed V and J ends, which lost 4 bases and 4 bases, there was a span of 7 bases. Germline-derived CDR1 and CDR2 are SGHDN and FVKESK. This CDR3 has 12 residues. The CDR3, as DNA: TGTGCCAGCAGCCCGGGCAGCACTGAAGCTTTCTTT. This translates into CASSPGSTEAFF.

This clone showed up just a few times. The chain employs TRBV5-3 and TRBJ2-1, with 14 bases aligning to TRBD2. TRBV5-3 has ORF status, its function being uncertain. The CDR3 loop spans 16 amino acids. Trimming removed 4 bases from V and 5 bases from J; junction bases left unmatched: 5. The CDR3 loop reads CARSLGTSGGNNEQFF. Written as DNA, the CDR3 is TGTGCCAGAAGCCTCGGGACTAGCGGGGGTAACAATGAGCAGTTCTTC.

The count of this clone is one. The V call is TRBV9, the J call TRBJ2-7; D is perhaps TRBD1 or TRBD2 (7 bases each). The germline gives CDR1 SGDLS, CDR2 YYNGEE. V was trimmed by 5 bases and J by 1 base, leaving 13 bases between them. The CDR3 sequence is 14 residues long. The DNA of the CDR3 is TGTGCCAGCAGTTACCAGGGGGGGTCCTACGAGCAGTACTTC. It specifies CASSYQGGSYEQYF.

This clone has just one count. The chain's CDR3 is CASSLGQGGSGELFF. The CDR3 DNA reads as TGTGCCAGCAGCTTAGGGCAGGGAGGATCGGGGGAGCTGTTTTTT. The V gene is TRBV7-6, the J gene TRBJ2-2, with a tentative D call TRBD2 (6 bases). The germline V gene encodes CDR1 SGHVS and CDR2 FNYEAQ. Trimming left V 1 base short and J 8 bases short, with 14 bases between. This CDR3 spans 15 amino acids.

This chain connects TRBV14 to TRBJ2-5, with D possibly being TRBD1 (6 bases). Looked up from germline, CDR1 is SGHDN and CDR2 is FVKESK. V lost 4 bases, J lost 7 bases, and 16 bases lay in between. The CDR3 covers 14 residues. The CDR3 loop reads CASSPPGQRRTQYF. The CDR3 nucleotides are TGTGCCAGCAGCCCCCCGGGACAACGCAGGACCCAGTACTTC.

V is TRBV6-6 and J is TRBJ1-5; a possible D gene is TRBD1 (5 bases). This CDR3 spans 17 amino acids. Per germline, CDR1 MNHNY and CDR2 SVGAGI (reference sequence). V gave up 5 bases and J gave up 4 bases, with 21 bases separating them. The CDR3 loop is CASSPPRMGRPNQPQHF. CDR3 nucleotides: TGTGCCAGCAGTCCCCCGCGAATGGGGCGTCCAAATCAGCCCCAGCATTTT.

The V and J genes are TRBV15 and TRBJ2-7; D unclear. V lost 0 bases and J 6 bases, leaving 9 bases between the germline ends. Per the germline V gene, CDR1 is LNHNV and CDR2 is YYDKDF (reference sequence). The CDR3 has 13 residues. CDR3 DNA sequence: TGTGCCACCAGCAGAGATCAGTGGGCCGAGCAGTACTTC. Protein sequence: CATSRDQWAEQYF.

The rearrangement uses TRBV6-2 or TRBV6-3 and TRBJ2-3, with 9 bases fitting TRBD2. The CDR3 extends over 18 amino acids. The junction had 12 bases not matched to a gene; V was cut back by 0 bases and J by 5 bases. Germline loops: CDR1 MNHEY, CDR2 SVGEGT. The CDR3: CASSYSPSGGRGGDTQYF. The CDR3 coding sequence is TGTGCCAGCAGTTACTCGCCCAGCGGGGGGAGAGGTGGAGATACGCAGTATTTT.

The chain carries TRBV7-2 and TRBJ1-3, with unresolved D. The germline V gene encodes CDR1 SGHTA and CDR2 FQGNSA. V was cut by 6 bases and J by 2 bases, with 14 bases left in between. The CDR3 runs to 15 residues. The chain's CDR3 is CASSFRGPTGNTIYF. The DNA of the CDR3 is TGTGCCAGCAGTTTCAGAGGTCCAACTGGAAACACCATATATTTT.

The chain is built from TRBV6-1 and TRBJ2-1, with D unresolved. CDR1 and CDR2 (germline): MNHNS, SASEGT. Trimming removed 8 bases from V and 4 bases from J, with 9 bases in between. The CDR3 sequence is 12 residues long. The CDR3 loop is CASWVDYNEQFF. The CDR3 DNA is TGTGCCAGCTGGGTGGATTACAATGAGCAGTTCTTC.

This chain uses TRBV4-2 with TRBJ2-5; TRBD2 might be the D (6 bases). Deletions cut 0 bases from V and 2 bases from J, with 10 bases between. CDR3 length equals 15 residues. The germline CDR1 and CDR2 sequences are LGHNA and YNFKEQ. The CDR3 DNA reads TGTGCCAGCAGCCAAGAAACGGGGGTACAAGAGACCCAGTACTTC. Translation gives CASSQETGVQETQYF.

J is TRBJ2-1 and V is TRBV24-1; 8 nucleotides agree with TRBD2. Germline CDR1 and CDR2: KGHDR and SFDVKD. CDR3 length: 15 residues. Losses at the gene ends were 3 bases for V and 6 bases for J; bases not matched to a gene: 6. CDR3 sequence reads: CATSDRAGAANEQFF. CDR3 in DNA: TGTGCCACCAGTGATAGAGCGGGGGCCGCCAATGAGCAGTTCTTC.

This clone was detected once. The chain recombines TRBV30 with TRBJ2-2, with D possibly TRBD2 on 6 matching bases. This CDR3 comprises 12 residues. The germline V gene has CDR1 GTSNPN and CDR2 SVGIG (reference sequence). V was pared by 2 bases and J by 6 bases, with 7 bases between. The chain's CDR3 is CAWSLAPGELFF. The CDR3 DNA follows: TGTGCCTGGAGTCTAGCGCCCGGGGAGCTGTTTTTT.

This chain links TRBV7-2 with TRBJ2-6, with 11 positions matching TRBD1. Germline V gene data show CDR1 as SGHTA and CDR2 as FQGNSA. V shed 1 base and J 2 bases; nucleotides not matched to a gene: 7. The CDR3 extends over 19 amino acids. CDR3 protein: CASSLDGQGALAGANVLTF. The DNA for the CDR3 is TGTGCCAGCAGCTTAGATGGACAGGGGGCGCTTGCTGGGGCCAACGTCCTGACTTTC.

The CDR3 here is CASSARGGMNTEAFF. The CDR3 DNA reads TGTGCCAGCAGCGCCCGGGGGGGGATGAACACTGAAGCTTTCTTT. The gene calls are TRBV5-4 and TRBJ1-1; D is perhaps TRBD1 (5 bases). The CDR3 runs 15 residues. The V and J ends lost 4 bases and 0 bases respectively, with 13 bases between them. The germline gives CDR1 SGHNT, CDR2 YYREEE (reference sequence).

The chain couples TRBV4-1 to TRBJ1-2, with 7 bases that match TRBD1. The CDR3 has 15 amino acids. Unmatched junction bases numbered 5, after V lost 4 bases and J lost 0 bases. In germline, CDR1 is MGHRA, CDR2 YSYEKL. This chain's CDR3 is CASSPGTAANYGYTF. In DNA form, the CDR3 reads TGCGCCAGCAGCCCTGGGACAGCTGCTAACTATGGCTACACCTTC.

CDR3 sequence reads: CASGRAGGNRKLFF. DNA for the CDR3: TGTGCCAGCGGTAGGGCAGGGGGCAACCGAAAACTGTTTTTT. This sequence joins TRBV7-2 and TRBJ1-4, with 8 nucleotides matching TRBD1. Looked up from germline, CDR1 is SGHTA and CDR2 is FQGNSA. After removal of 8 bases from V and 10 bases from J, the junction contained 12 bases not matched to a gene. This CDR3 contains 14 residues.

This chain joins TRBV9 and TRBJ1-2, with D possibly TRBD1 on 5 matching bases. This CDR3 has 17 residues. V was cut by 5 bases and J by 7 bases, with 27 bases left in between. Germline V gene data show CDR1 as SGDLS and CDR2 as YYNGEE. CDR3 DNA sequence: TGTGCCAGCAGTCCATGGGACGGCCTAAGAACGGAACGTGGCTACACCTTC. The encoded protein is CASSPWDGLRTERGYTF.

The table lists this clone with a count of one. The J gene is TRBJ2-5, the V gene TRBV3-1 (or the pseudogene TRBV3-2); no clear D. V was clipped by 1 base and J by 13 bases, with 4 bases between them. Germline V gene sequence: CDR1 LGHDT, CDR2 YNNKEL (reference sequence). This CDR3 region has 9 residues. CDR3 DNA sequence: TGTGCCAGCAGCCAAGCCTCGTACTTC. Translation: CASSQASYF.

V and J are TRBV11-2 and TRBJ2-1, with D uncertain. Germline V gene data show CDR1 as SGHAT and CDR2 as FQNNGV. V shed 5 bases and J shed 6 bases, with 8 bases lying between them. The CDR3 spans 12 residues. The CDR3 bases are TGTGCCAGCAGCATGAACTCCAATGAGCAGTTCTTC. Protein sequence: CASSMNSNEQFF.

This clone was detected only a few times. The rearrangement links TRBV3-1 (or the pseudogene TRBV3-2) to TRBJ1-2; 9 bases are a match to TRBD1. V lost 4 bases, J lost 6 bases, and 12 bases stayed unmatched. The CDR3 runs to 16 residues. The V gene's germline CDR1 is LGHDT and CDR2 YNNKEL (reference sequence). This chain's CDR3 is CASSPLQGALSDGYTF. The CDR3 region has the DNA TGTGCCAGCAGCCCTTTACAGGGGGCTCTTTCGGATGGCTACACCTTC.

The rearrangement joins TRBV6-4 to TRBJ1-2; the D is unclear. This CDR3 contains 15 residues. The V gene's germline CDR1 is MRHNA and CDR2 SNTAGT. The ends were cut back, 0 bases at V and 8 bases at J, with 16 bases in the middle. CDR3 DNA: TGTGCCAGCAGTGACTCGATCGATTCCCGTAAGGGCTACACCTTC. It yields the protein CASSDSIDSRKGYTF.